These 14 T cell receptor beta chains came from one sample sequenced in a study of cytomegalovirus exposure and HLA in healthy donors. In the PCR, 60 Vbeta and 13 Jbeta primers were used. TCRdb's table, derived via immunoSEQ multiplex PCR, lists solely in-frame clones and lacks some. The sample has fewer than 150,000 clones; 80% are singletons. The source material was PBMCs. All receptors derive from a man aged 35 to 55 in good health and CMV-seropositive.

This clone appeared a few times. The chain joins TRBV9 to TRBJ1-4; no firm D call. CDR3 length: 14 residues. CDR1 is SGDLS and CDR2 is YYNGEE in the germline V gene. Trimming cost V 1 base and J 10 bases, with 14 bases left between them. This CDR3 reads CASSVKSGVGKLFF. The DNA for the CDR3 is TGTGCCAGCAGCGTAAAGAGTGGAGTTGGAAAACTGTTTTTT.

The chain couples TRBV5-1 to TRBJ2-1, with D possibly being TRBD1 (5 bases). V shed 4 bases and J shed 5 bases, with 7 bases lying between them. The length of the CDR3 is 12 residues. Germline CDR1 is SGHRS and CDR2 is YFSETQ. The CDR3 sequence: CASSRTHNEQFF. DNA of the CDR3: TGCGCCAGCAGCCGGACACACAATGAGCAGTTCTTC.

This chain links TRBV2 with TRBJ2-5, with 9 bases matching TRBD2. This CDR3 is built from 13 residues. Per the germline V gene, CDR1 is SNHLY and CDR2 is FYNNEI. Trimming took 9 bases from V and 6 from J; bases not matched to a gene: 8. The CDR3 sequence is CASLSGSTKTQYF. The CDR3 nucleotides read TGTGCCAGTCTTAGCGGGAGTACGAAGACCCAGTACTTC.

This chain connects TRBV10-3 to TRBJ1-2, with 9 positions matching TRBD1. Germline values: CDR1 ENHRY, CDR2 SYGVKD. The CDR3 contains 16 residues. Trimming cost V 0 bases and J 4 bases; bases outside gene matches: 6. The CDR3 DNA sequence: TGTGCCATCAGTGAGTCTTGGACAGGGGCGGGCTATGGCTACACCTTC. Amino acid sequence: CAISESWTGAGYGYTF.

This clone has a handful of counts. The CDR3 reads CASRDRGRGNTEAFF. The CDR3, as DNA: TGTGCCAGTAGGGACAGGGGGCGCGGGAACACTGAAGCTTTCTTT. V and J are TRBV19 and TRBJ1-1; 11 bases fit TRBD1. There are 15 residues in the CDR3. From germline, CDR1 is LNHDA and CDR2 SQIVND (reference sequence). Trimming cost V 6 bases and J 1 base; bases outside gene matches: 4.

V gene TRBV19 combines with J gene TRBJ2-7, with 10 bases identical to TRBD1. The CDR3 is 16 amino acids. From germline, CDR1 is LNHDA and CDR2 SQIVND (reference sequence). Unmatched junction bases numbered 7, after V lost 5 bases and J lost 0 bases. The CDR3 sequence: CASSPGTGAASYEQYF. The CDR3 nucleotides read TGTGCCAGTAGTCCCGGGACAGGGGCCGCCTCCTACGAGCAGTACTTC.

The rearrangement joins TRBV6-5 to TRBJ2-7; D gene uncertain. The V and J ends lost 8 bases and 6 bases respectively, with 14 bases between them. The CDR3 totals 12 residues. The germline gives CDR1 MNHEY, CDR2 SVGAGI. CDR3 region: CASGSLAGEQYF. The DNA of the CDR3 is TGTGCCAGCGGATCGCTTGCAGGCGAGCAGTACTTC.

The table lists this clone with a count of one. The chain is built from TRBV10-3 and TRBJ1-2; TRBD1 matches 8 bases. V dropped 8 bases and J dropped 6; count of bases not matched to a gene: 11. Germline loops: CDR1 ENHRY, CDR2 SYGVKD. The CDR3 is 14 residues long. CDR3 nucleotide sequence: TGTGCCATCGCCCAAAGGACAGGGAAGGATGGCTACACCTTC. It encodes CAIAQRTGKDGYTF.

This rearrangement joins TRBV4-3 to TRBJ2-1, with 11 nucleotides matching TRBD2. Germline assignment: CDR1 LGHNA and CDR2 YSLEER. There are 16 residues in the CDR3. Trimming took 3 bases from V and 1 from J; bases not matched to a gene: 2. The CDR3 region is CASSQRLAGSYNEQFF. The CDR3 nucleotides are TGCGCCAGCAGCCAGAGACTAGCGGGGTCCTACAATGAGCAGTTCTTC.

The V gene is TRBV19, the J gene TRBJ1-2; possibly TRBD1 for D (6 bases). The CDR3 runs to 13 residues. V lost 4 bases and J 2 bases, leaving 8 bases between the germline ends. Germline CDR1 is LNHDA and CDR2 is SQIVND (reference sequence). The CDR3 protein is CASSNGQNYGYTF. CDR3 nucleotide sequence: TGTGCCAGTAGTAACGGACAGAACTATGGCTACACCTTC.

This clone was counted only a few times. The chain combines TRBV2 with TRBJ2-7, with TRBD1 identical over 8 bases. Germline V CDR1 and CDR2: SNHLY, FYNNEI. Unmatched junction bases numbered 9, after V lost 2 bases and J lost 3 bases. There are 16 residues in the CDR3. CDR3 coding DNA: TGTGCCAGCAGTGAACTTTGGATAACAGGGGGCTACGAGCAGTACTTC. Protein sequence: CASSELWITGGYEQYF.

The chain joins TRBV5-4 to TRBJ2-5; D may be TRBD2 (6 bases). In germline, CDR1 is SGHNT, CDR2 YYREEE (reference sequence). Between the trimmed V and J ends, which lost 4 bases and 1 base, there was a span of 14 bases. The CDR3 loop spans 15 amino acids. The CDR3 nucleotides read TGTGCCAGCAGCCCCCCCCTGCGGGGCCAAGAGACCCAGTACTTC. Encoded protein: CASSPPLRGQETQYF.

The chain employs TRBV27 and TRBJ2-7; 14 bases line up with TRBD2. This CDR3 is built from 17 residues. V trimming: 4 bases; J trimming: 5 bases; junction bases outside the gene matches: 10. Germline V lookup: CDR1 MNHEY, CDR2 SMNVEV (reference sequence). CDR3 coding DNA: TGTGCCAGCAGTTCGGGACTAGCGGGAGCGGGTCCCCACGAGCAGTACTTC. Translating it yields CASSSGLAGAGPHEQYF.

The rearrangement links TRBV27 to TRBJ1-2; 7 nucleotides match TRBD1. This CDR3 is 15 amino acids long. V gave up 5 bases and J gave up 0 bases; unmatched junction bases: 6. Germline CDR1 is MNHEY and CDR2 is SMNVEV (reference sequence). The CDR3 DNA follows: TGTGCCAGCAGTGCACAGGGGAAGGCTAACTATGGCTACACCTTC. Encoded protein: CASSAQGKANYGYTF.